This T cell receptor (beta chain) was captured by sequencing in a study of radiation and T cells in renal cell carcinoma. The CDR3 loop spans 18 amino acids. Germline V CDR1 and CDR2: SGDLS, YYNGEE. V shed 0 bases and J 0 bases; nucleotides not matched to a gene: 5. Only in-frame clones appear in the TCRdb table, and some are missing; sequencing was by immunoSEQ multiplex PCR. The sample has some 20,000 clones; approximately 59% are singletons. Specified treatment: treatment-naive control, cytoreductive nephrectomy. Study-level points and caveats: Irradiated tumors had higher TCR clonality than control tumors.

Concerning this clone: Its specificity is not known.

The chain has TRBV9 and TRBJ2-1; 11 bases are a match to TRBD2. This specimen consisted of tumor tissue, obtained from a patient whose treatment was nephrectomy without radiotherapy. The sequence was obtained from a man between 45 and 60 years old with renal cell carcinoma. CDR3 DNA sequence: TGTGCCAGCAGCGTAGTTAGCGGGGGGGTGAGCTCCTACAATGAGCAGTTCTTC. It yields the protein CASSVVSGGVSSYNEQFF. Drawing the rest from reference TRBV9 and TRBJ2-1, the complete variable domain is DSGVTQTPKHLITATGQRVTLRCSPRSGDLSVYWYQQSLDQGLQFLIQYYNGEERAKGNILERFSAQQFPDLHSELNLSSLELGDSALYFCASSVVSGGVSSYNEQFFGPGTRLTVL.